At least ten counts were recorded for the clone carrying this T cell receptor (beta chain). The CDR3 totals 15 residues. The V end was cut by 2 bases, the J end by 7 bases, with 15 bases between. Germline V gene sequence: CDR1 GTSNPN, CDR2 SVGIG (reference sequence). This entry comes from a study of T cells in Graves' hyperthyroidism and ophthalmopathy. RNA transcripts provided the source from which TCR beta CDR3 regions were amplified. First-round RT-PCR with HTBI primers amplified the TCR CDR3 region. TCRdb passed the multiplex PCR reads through MiXCR, listing each CDR3 protein once. The table includes around 340,000 distinct CDR3 sequences, less than 20% detected once.

Sequencing used blood. The source is a woman aged 35 to 49 with Graves' ophthalmopathy. The chain recombines TRBV30 with TRBJ2-6; D is unresolved. The DNA for the CDR3 is TGTGCCTGGAGTATGGGTTATCGCGGTGCCAACGTCCTGACTTTC. It is translated as CAWSMGYRGANVLTF.